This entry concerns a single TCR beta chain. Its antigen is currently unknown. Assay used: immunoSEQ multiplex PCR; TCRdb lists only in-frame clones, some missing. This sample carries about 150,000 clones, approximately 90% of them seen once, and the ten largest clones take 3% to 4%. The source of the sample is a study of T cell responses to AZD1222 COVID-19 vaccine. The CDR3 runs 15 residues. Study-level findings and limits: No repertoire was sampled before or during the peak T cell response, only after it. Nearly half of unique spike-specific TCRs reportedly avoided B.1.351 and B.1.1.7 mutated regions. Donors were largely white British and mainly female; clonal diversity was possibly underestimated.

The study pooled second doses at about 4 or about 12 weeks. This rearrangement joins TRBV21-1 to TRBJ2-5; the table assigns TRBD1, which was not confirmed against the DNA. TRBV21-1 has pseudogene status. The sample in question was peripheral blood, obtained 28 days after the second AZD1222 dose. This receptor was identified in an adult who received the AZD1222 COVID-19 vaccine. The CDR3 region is CASSNRETEQETQYF. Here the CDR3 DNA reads TGTGCCAGCAGCAATCGCGAGACAGAACAAGAGACCCAGTACTTC.